The sequence of this T cell receptor beta chain was determined in a study of OX40 agonist ivuxolimab in advanced cancers. For context, the study as a whole: Ivuxolimab, which targeted the costimulatory receptor OX40 (CD134), was an agonistic, fully human IgG2 monoclonal antibody. A male proportion of 75% to 85% and a mean age of about 60 years, ranging from about 23 to 79, were recorded for the dose-escalation cohort. Partial responses occurred in three dose-escalation patients: two with cutaneous melanoma and one with hepatocellular carcinoma. Of the approximately 50 dose-escalation patients, hepatocellular carcinoma was present in around 20, melanoma in about 15, renal cell carcinoma in 9 and head and neck cancer in 9. The purpose of peripheral TCRbeta sequencing was to test whether ivuxolimab changed TCR sequence diversity and led to clonal T-cell expansion. Intravenous ivuxolimab was administered to patients every 2 weeks at six dose levels: 0.01, 0.1, 0.3, 1.5, 3 and 10 mg/kg. The monotherapy dose-escalation portion (N of about 50 patients) of the phase I ivuxolimab trial is reported in the paper. Prior anti-PD-1, anti-PD-L1 or anti-CTLA-4 therapy was permitted, and approximately 39% of dose-escalation patients had received checkpoint inhibitors.

Summary of the overall study and its limitations: After ivuxolimab, expanded clones were on average more numerous among CD8+ T cells than among CD4+ T cells. In partial responders in the 0.1-3.0 mg/kg groups, normalized peripheral clonal expansion was found to be among the lowest, especially among CD8+ T cells. Low levels of normalized T-cell clonal expansion were also seen in some patients who did not respond. At doses of 0.1 to 3.0 mg/kg, clonal expansion of both CD4+ and CD8+ blood T cells was observed from baseline to week 6. The antigen specificity of the peripheral T cells that underwent clonal expansion was not determined.

The germline V gene encodes CDR1 SGHNT and CDR2 YYREEE (reference sequence). Its CDR3 holds 16 amino acids, cysteine through phenylalanine. Here the CDR3 DNA is all that survives: 48 bases in frame from base 1. Trimming at the junction amounts to 0 bases on V and 1 base on J, and the germline ends lie 13 bases apart. Details on this clone: What antigen it recognizes has not been identified. Base quality data are lacking; no much larger clone is found one base away.

Patients with a history of autoimmune disease or receiving systemic immunosuppression were excluded from the trial. Peripheral blood for TCR sequencing was collected from all dose cohorts at baseline, on cycle 4 day 1, and on cycle 7 day 1. The samples were taken from a phase I, first-in-human, multicenter, open-label dose-escalation trial of ivuxolimab. The trial enrolled adults with locally advanced or metastatic head and neck squamous cell, hepatocellular, melanoma or renal cell carcinoma. Before TCR sequencing, CD4+ T cells and CD8+ T cells from peripheral blood were sorted into separate populations. Genomic DNA was extracted from sorted cells for sequencing of the TCRbeta CDR3 region. TCRbeta CDR3 regions were sequenced using the immunoSEQ Assay. In TCRdb, the immuneACCESS table is reduced to in-frame sequences with V and J assigned. These tables do not hold every clone; where another copy was compared, an unresolved V gene accounts for under half, and the others remain unexplained. This sample gives tens of thousands of clones in total; roughly 94% of them show up just once. 9.5% to 10% of the sample is in the top ten clones.

The V gene is TRBV5-4 and the J gene is TRBJ1-1; matching of 6 bases hints at TRBD1 as the D gene. This receptor was identified in an adult with an advanced solid tumor such as melanoma, head and neck, liver or kidney cancer. The specimen comprised CD4+ or CD8+ T cells sorted from blood, sampled in a trial of the OX40 agonist ivuxolimab. The DNA sequence follows: TGTGCCAGCAGCTTGGCCGGGACATACTCGAACACTGAAGCTTTCTTT. This yields the protein CASSLAGTYSNTEAFF.